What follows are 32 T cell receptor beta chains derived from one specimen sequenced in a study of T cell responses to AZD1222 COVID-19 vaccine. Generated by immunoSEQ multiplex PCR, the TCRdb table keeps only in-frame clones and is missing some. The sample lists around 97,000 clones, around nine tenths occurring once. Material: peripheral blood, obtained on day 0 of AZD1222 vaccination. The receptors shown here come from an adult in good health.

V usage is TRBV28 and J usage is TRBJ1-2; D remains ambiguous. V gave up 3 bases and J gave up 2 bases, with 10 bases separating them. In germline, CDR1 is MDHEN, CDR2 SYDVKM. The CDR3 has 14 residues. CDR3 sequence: CASSFGLSNYGYTF. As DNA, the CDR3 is TGTGCCAGCAGTTTTGGGCTCAGCAACTATGGCTACACCTTC.

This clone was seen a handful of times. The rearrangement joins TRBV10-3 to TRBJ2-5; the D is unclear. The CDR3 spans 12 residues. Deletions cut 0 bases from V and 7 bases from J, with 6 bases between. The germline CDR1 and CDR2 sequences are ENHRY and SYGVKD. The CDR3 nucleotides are TGTGCCATCAGTGAGTCTCGGCGGACCCAGTACTTC. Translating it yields CAISESRRTQYF.

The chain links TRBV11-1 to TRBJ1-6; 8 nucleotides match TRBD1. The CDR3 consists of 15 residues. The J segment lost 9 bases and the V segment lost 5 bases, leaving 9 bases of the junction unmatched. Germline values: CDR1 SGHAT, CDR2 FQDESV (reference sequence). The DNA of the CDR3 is TGTGCCAGCAGCCAAAGGACAGGGCTTACTTCACCCCTCCACTTT. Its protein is CASSQRTGLTSPLHF.

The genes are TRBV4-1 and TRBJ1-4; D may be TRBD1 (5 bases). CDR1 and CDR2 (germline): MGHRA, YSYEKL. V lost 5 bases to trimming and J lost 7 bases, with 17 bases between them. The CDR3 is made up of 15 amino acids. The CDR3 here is CASSEVGTLSEKLFF. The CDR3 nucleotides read TGCGCCAGCAGCGAAGTAGGGACTCTCTCTGAAAAACTGTTTTTT.

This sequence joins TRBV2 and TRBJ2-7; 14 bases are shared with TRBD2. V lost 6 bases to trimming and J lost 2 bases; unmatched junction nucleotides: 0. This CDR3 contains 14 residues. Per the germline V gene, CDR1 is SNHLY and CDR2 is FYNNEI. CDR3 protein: CASRGLAGAYEQYF. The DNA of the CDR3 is TGTGCCAGCAGGGGACTAGCGGGGGCCTACGAGCAGTACTTC.

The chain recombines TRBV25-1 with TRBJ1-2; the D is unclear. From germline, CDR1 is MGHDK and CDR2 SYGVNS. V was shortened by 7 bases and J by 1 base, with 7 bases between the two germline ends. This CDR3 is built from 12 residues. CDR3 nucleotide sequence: TGTGCCAGCATGCGGAGTAACTATGGCTACACCTTC. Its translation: CASMRSNYGYTF.

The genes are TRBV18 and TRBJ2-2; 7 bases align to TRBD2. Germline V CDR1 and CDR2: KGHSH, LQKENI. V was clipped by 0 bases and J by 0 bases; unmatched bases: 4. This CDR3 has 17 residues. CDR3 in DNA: TGTGCCAGCTCACCACCAACTGGGGGGGCGAACACCGGGGAGCTGTTTTTT. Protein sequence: CASSPPTGGANTGELFF. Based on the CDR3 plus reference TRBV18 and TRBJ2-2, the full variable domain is NAGVMQNPRHLVRRRGQEARLRCSPMKGHSHVYWYRQLPEEGLKFMVYLQKENIIDESGMPKERFSAEFPKEGPSILRIQQVVRGDSAAYFCASSPPTGGANTGELFFGEGSRLTVL.

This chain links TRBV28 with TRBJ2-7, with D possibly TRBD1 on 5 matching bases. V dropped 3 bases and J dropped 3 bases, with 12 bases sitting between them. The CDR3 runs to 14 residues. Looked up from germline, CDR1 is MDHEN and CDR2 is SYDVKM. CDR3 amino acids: CASSFYQGVYEQYF. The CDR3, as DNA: TGTGCCAGCAGTTTTTACCAGGGTGTCTACGAGCAGTACTTC.

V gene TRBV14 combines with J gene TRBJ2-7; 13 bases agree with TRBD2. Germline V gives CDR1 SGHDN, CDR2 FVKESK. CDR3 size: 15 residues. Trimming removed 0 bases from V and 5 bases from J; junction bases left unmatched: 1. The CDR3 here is CASSQDGTSGNEQYF. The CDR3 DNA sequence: TGTGCCAGCAGCCAAGACGGGACTAGCGGGAACGAGCAGTACTTC.

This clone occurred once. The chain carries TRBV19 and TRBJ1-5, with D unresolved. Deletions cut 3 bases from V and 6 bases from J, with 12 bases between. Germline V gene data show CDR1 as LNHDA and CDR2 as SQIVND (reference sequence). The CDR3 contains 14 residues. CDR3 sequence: CASSMVGETQPQHF. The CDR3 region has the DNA TGTGCCAGTAGTATGGTTGGGGAAACTCAGCCCCAGCATTTT.

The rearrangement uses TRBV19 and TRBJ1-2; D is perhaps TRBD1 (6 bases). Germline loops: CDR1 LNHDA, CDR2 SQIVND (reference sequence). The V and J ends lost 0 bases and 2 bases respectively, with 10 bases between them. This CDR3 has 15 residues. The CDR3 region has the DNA TGTGCCAGTAGTATAGACCCCAGGGGCAACTATGGCTACACCTTC. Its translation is CASSIDPRGNYGYTF.

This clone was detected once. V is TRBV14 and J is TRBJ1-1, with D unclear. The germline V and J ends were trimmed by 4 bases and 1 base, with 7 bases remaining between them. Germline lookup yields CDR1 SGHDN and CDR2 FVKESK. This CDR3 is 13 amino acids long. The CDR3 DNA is TGTGCCAGCAGCCTAAATCAGAACACTGAAGCTTTCTTT. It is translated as CASSLNQNTEAFF.

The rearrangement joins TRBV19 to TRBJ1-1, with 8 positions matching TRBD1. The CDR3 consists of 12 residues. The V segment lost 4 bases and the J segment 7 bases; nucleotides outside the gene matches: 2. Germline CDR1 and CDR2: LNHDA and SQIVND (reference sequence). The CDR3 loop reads CASSKQGGEAFF. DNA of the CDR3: TGTGCCAGTAGTAAACAGGGGGGTGAAGCTTTCTTT.

CDR3 region: CAISEGEPASSPLHF. The DNA for the CDR3 is TGTGCCATCAGTGAGGGGGAACCGGCTTCTTCACCCCTCCACTTT. J is TRBJ1-6 and V is TRBV10-3, with D unclear. The CDR3 sequence is 15 residues long. V lost 2 bases, J lost 9 bases, and 14 bases lay in between. Germline V gene data show CDR1 as ENHRY and CDR2 as SYGVKD.

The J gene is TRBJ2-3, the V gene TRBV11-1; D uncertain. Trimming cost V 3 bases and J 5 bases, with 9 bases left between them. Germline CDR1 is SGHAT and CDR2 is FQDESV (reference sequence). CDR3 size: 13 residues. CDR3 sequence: CASSFGPLDTQYF. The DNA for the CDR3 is TGTGCCAGCAGCTTCGGACCCCTAGATACGCAGTATTTT.

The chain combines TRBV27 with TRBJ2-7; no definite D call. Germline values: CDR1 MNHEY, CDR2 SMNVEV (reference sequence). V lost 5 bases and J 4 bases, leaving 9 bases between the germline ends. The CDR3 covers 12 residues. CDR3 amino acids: CASSTGKYEQYF. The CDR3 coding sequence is TGTGCCAGCAGTACTGGAAAGTACGAGCAGTACTTC.

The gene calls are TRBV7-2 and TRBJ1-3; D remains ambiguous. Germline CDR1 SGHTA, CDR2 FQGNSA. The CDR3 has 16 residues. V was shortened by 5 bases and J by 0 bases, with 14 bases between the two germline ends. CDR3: CASSPHGRRSGNTIYF. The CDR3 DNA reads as TGTGCCAGCAGCCCCCACGGGCGCCGCTCTGGAAACACCATATATTTT. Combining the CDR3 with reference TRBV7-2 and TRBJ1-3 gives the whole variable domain GAGVSQSPSNKVTEKGKDVELRCDPISGHTALYWYRQSLGQGLEFLIYFQGNSAPDKSGLPSDRFSAERTGGSVSTLTIQRTQQEDSAVYLCASSPHGRRSGNTIYFGEGSWLTVV.

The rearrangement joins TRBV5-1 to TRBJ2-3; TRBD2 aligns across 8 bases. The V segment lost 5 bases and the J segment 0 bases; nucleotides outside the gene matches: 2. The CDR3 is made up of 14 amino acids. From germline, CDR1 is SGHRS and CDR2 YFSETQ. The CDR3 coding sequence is TGCGCCAGCAGACTAGCGGTTAGCACAGATACGCAGTATTTT. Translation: CASRLAVSTDTQYF. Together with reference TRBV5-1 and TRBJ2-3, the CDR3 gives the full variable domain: KAGVTQTPRYLIKTRGQQVTLSCSPISGHRSVSWYQQTPGQGLQFLFEYFSETQRNKGNFPGRFSGRQFSNSRSEMNVSTLELGDSALYLCASRLAVSTDTQYFGPGTRLTVL.

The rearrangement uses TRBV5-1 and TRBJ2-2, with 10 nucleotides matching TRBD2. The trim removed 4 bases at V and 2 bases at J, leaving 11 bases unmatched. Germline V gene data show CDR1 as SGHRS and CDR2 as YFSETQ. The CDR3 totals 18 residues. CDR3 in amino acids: CASSRTPAGGTNTGELFF. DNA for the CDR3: TGCGCCAGCAGCCGGACCCCAGCGGGGGGGACCAACACCGGGGAGCTGTTTTTT.

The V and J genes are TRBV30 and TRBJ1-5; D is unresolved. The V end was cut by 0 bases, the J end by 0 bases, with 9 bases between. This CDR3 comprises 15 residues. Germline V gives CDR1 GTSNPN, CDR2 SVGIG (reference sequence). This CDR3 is CAWSVTTHSNQPQHF. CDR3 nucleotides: TGTGCCTGGAGTGTAACGACACATAGCAATCAGCCCCAGCATTTT.

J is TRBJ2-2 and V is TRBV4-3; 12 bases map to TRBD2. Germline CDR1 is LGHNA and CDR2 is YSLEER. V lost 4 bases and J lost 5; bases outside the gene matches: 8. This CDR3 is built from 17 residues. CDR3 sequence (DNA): TGCGCCAGCAGCCCCCTAGCGGGAGGGCCGGGAACCGGGGAGCTGTTTTTT. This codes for CASSPLAGGPGTGELFF.

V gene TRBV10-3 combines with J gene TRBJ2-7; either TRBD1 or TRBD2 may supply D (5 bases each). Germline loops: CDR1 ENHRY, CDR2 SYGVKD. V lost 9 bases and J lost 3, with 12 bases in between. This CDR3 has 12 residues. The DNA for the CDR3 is TGTGCCATGGGGGACCGGGACTACGAGCAGTACTTC. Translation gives CAMGDRDYEQYF.

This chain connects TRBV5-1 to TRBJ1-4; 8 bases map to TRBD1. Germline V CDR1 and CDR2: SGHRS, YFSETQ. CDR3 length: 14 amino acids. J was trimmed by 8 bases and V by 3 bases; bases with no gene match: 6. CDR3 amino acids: CASSYGQGGEKLFF. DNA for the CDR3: TGCGCCAGCAGCTACGGACAGGGCGGGGAAAAACTGTTTTTT.

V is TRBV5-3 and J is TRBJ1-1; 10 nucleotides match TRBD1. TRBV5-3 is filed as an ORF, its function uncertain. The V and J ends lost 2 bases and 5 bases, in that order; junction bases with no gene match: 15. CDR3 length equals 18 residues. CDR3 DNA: TGTGCCAGAAGCTTACGGGACAGGGGCCCACTAATCGGAACTGAAGCTTTCTTT. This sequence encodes CARSLRDRGPLIGTEAFF.

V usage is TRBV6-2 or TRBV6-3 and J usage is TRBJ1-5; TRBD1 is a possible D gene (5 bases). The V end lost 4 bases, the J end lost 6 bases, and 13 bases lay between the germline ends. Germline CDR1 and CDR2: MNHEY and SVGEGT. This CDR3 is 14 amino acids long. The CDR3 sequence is CASSSLERGQPQHF. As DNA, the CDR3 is TGTGCCAGCAGTTCCCTAGAGAGGGGTCAGCCCCAGCATTTT.

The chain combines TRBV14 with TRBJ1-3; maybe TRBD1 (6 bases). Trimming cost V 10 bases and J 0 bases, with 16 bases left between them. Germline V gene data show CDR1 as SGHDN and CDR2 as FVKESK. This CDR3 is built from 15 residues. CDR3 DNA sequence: TGTGCCAACCAAAGGGGGGGCAACTCTGGAAACACCATATATTTT. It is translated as CANQRGGNSGNTIYF.

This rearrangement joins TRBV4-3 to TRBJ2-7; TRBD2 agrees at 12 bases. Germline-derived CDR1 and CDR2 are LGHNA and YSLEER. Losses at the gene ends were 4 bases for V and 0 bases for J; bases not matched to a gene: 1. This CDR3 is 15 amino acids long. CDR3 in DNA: TGCGCCAGCAGCCCGACTAGCGGGAGCTCCTACGAGCAGTACTTC. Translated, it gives CASSPTSGSSYEQYF.

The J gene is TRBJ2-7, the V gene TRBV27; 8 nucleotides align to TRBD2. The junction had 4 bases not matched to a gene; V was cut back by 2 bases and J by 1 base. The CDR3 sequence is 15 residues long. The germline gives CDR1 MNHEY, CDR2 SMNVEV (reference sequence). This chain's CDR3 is CASSLTGLVSYEQYF. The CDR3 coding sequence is TGTGCCAGCAGTTTAACGGGACTAGTATCCTACGAGCAGTACTTC.

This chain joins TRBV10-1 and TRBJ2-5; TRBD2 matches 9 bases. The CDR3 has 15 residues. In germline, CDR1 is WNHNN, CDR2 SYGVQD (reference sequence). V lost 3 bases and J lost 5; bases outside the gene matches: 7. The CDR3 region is CASSDSSGTVETQYF. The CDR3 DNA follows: TGCGCCAGCAGTGATTCTAGCGGGACGGTGGAGACCCAGTACTTC.

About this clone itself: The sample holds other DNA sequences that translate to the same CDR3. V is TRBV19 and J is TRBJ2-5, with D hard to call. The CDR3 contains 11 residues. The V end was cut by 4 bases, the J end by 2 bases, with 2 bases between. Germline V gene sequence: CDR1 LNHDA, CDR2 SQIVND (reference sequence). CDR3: CASSRQETQYF. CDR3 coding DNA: TGTGCCAGTAGTAGGCAAGAGACCCAGTACTTC.

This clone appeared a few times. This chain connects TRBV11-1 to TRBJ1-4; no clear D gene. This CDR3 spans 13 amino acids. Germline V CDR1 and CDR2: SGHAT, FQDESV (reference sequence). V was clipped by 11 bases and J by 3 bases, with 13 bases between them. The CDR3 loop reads CACQREPNEKLFF. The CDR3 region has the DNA TGTGCCTGCCAGAGAGAGCCTAATGAAAAACTGTTTTTT.

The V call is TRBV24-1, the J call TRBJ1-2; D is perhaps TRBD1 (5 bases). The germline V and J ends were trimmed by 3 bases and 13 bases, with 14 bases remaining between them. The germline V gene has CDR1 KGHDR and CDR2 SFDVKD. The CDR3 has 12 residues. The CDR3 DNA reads TGTGCCACCAGTGATCCAGGGACCGGGTTCACCTTC. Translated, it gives CATSDPGTGFTF.